These 15 T cell receptor beta chains originate from one sample sequenced in a study of CD8+ T cells in alopecia areata. Reverse transcribed after extraction, RNA yielded cDNA as the sequencing template. Libraries were prepared by immunoSEQ multiplex PCR; TCRdb keeps only in-frame clonotypes and omits some of them. The sample has 45,000 to 60,000 clones; about 96% are singletons. The specimen comprised CD8+ T cells sorted from blood, sampled at week 0. These receptors were taken from a human donor with alopecia areata.

This chain connects TRBV6-1 to TRBJ2-7; 10 nucleotides agree with TRBD1. Germline V CDR1 and CDR2: MNHNS, SASEGT. Losses at the gene ends were 6 bases for V and 2 bases for J; bases not matched to a gene: 4. The CDR3 is 14 amino acids. The CDR3 nucleotides are TGTGCCAGCAGCCGGGGACAGGGGACCTACGAGCAGTACTTC. It is translated as CASSRGQGTYEQYF.

The rearrangement joins TRBV19 to TRBJ2-3; maybe TRBD2 (6 bases). CDR3 length: 11 residues. Germline V gene data show CDR1 as LNHDA and CDR2 as SQIVND (reference sequence). Trimming pared 3 bases from V and 11 bases from J, leaving 9 bases between. Written as DNA, the CDR3 is TGTGCCAGTAGTATTGGAGGGAGGCAGTATTTT. Its translation: CASSIGGRQYF.

This clone came up a few times. The rearrangement uses TRBV15 and TRBJ2-7, with D perhaps assigned TRBD1 or TRBD2 (5 bases each). V was clipped by 5 bases and J by 5 bases, with 7 bases between them. The CDR3 is 11 residues long. Germline CDR1 and CDR2: LNHNV and YYDKDF (reference sequence). Written as DNA, the CDR3 is TGTGCCACCAGCGAGGGGAACGAGCAGTACTTC. The encoded protein is CATSEGNEQYF.

CDR3 protein: CASSLDFYGYTF. The CDR3 region has the DNA TGTGCCAGCAGCCTTGACTTCTATGGCTACACCTTC. The chain joins TRBV6-1 to TRBJ1-2; no clear D gene. From germline, CDR1 is MNHNS and CDR2 SASEGT. V lost 6 bases and J lost 4, with 9 bases in between. The CDR3 length is 12 residues.

V gene TRBV30 combines with J gene TRBJ2-2; D gene ambiguous. The CDR3 spans 12 residues. Germline V CDR1 and CDR2: GTSNPN, SVGIG (reference sequence). Trimming took 4 bases from V and 4 from J, leaving 7 bases between them. As DNA, the CDR3 is TGTGCCTGGAACCCAGGCACCGGGGAGCTGTTTTTT. As protein: CAWNPGTGELFF.

The CDR3 region is CAISDPRDTTYEQYF. The CDR3 DNA sequence: TGTGCCATCAGTGACCCCCGGGACACAACCTACGAGCAGTACTTC. The chain employs TRBV10-3 and TRBJ2-7, with D possibly matching TRBD1 (6 bases). The CDR3 runs to 15 residues. Germline CDR1 ENHRY, CDR2 SYGVKD. With 3 bases removed from V and 2 bases from J, the gap between germline ends came to 14 bases.

The chain employs TRBV5-1 and TRBJ2-1; TRBD2 is a possible D gene (7 bases). In germline, CDR1 is SGHRS, CDR2 YFSETQ. The CDR3 totals 13 residues. The V gene lost 3 bases and the J gene lost 7 bases, with 11 bases spanning the gap. As DNA, the CDR3 is TGCGCCAGCAGCTCAAGGGGGGGAAATGAGCAGTTCTTC. Translating gives CASSSRGGNEQFF.

This clone came up once. V is TRBV4-2 and J is TRBJ2-7, with 9 bases identical to TRBD1. Germline trimming cut 0 bases from V and 2 bases from J; bases unmatched to any gene: 5. This CDR3 has 16 residues. CDR1 is LGHNA, CDR2 YNFKEQ, per germline. The DNA of the CDR3 is TGTGCCAGCAGCCAAGAGGGACAGGGAGCTACCTACGAGCAGTACTTC. It specifies CASSQEGQGATYEQYF.

The chain carries TRBV9 and TRBJ1-2, with TRBD1 identical over 9 bases. V trimming: 3 bases; J trimming: 6 bases; junction bases outside the gene matches: 6. CDR3 size: 14 residues. Germline V gives CDR1 SGDLS, CDR2 YYNGEE. CDR3 loop: CASSGTGTGNGYTF. CDR3 nucleotides: TGTGCCAGCAGCGGCACCGGGACAGGGAATGGCTACACCTTC.

The chain has TRBV7-9 and TRBJ2-3; unclear D gene. CDR1 is SEHNR and CDR2 is FQNEAQ in the germline V gene (reference sequence). This CDR3 is 13 amino acids long. V dropped 5 bases and J dropped 4 bases, with 10 bases sitting between them. For the CDR3, the DNA is TGTGCCAGCAGCCACCCCCAAGCAGATACGCAGTATTTT. Translation gives CASSHPQADTQYF.

This clone was observed a handful of times. V usage is TRBV6-5 and J usage is TRBJ2-1, with D uncertain. The CDR3 runs to 13 residues. CDR1 and CDR2 from the germline V gene are MNHEY and SVGAGI. Trimming took 5 bases from V and 3 from J, leaving 8 bases between them. The CDR3, as DNA: TGTGCCAGCAGTCCTTTATACTACAATGAGCAGTTCTTC. It encodes CASSPLYYNEQFF.

Concerning this clone itself: The identical CDR3 is also encoded by other nucleotide sequences in the sample. The chain joins TRBV10-3 to TRBJ2-7, with TRBD2 matching 11 bases. This CDR3 region has 17 residues. V gave up 2 bases and J gave up 0 bases; unmatched junction bases: 6. Germline values: CDR1 ENHRY, CDR2 SYGVKD. In nucleotides, the CDR3 is TGTGCCATCAGTGAGGCTAGCGGGGGGCCGAGCTCCTACGAGCAGTACTTC. It is translated as CAISEASGGPSSYEQYF.

The CDR3 sequence: CASSRFRTSGYNEQFF. The DNA of the CDR3 is TGTGCCAGCAGCCGTTTCCGGACTAGCGGGTACAATGAGCAGTTCTTC. V usage is TRBV4-2 and J usage is TRBJ2-1; 11 nucleotides agree with TRBD2. The CDR3 sequence is 16 residues long. Germline assignment: CDR1 LGHNA and CDR2 YNFKEQ. Unmatched junction bases numbered 6, after V lost 4 bases and J lost 4 bases.

V gene TRBV11-3 combines with J gene TRBJ2-3, with unresolved D. Germline loops: CDR1 SGHNT, CDR2 YENEEA. The CDR3 runs 12 residues. Between the trimmed V and J ends, which lost 3 bases and 14 bases, there was a span of 15 bases. Here the CDR3 reads CASSFNLGPGYF. The CDR3 DNA sequence: TGTGCCAGCAGCTTCAACCTCGGTCCGGGGTATTTT.

V is TRBV4-1 and J is TRBJ2-5; 9 positions agree with TRBD1. Unmatched junction bases numbered 3, after V lost 2 bases and J lost 2 bases. CDR3 length: 15 amino acids. CDR1 and CDR2 (germline): MGHRA, YSYEKL. The CDR3 is CASSQRDRVQETQYF. The CDR3 region has the DNA TGCGCCAGCAGCCAAAGGGACAGGGTTCAAGAGACCCAGTACTTC.